The 24 T cell receptor beta chains below come from one sample, sequenced in a study of a mutant IDH1 vaccine in newly diagnosed glioma. These receptors have no known antigen. Produced via immunoSEQ multiplex PCR; TCRdb's table is partial and in-frame only. This sample has tens of thousands of clones, with over 75% found just once. Sample time point: week 5, during vaccination. One vaccine dose held 300 ug of mutant IDH1 20-mer peptide and came with topical imiquimod. Sequencing used PBMCs, obtained from a glioma patient whose treatment included an IDH1 peptide vaccine. The source of these receptors is a woman aged 50 to 65 with glioma.

This rearrangement joins TRBV16 to TRBJ2-1, with D possibly being TRBD1 or TRBD2 (5 bases each). The CDR3 totals 17 residues. Trimming took 2 bases from V and 4 from J, leaving 18 bases between them. The germline gives CDR1 KGHSY, CDR2 FQNENV. Here the CDR3 reads CASSQTRDRQIYNEQFF. The CDR3 DNA reads as TGTGCCAGCAGCCAAACCAGGGACCGACAAATTTACAATGAGCAGTTCTTC.

The CDR3 region has the DNA TGTGCCTGGAGTGTAAGGGACCCCTACGAGCAGTACTTC. Its translation: CAWSVRDPYEQYF. The chain couples TRBV30 to TRBJ2-7; possibly TRBD1 or TRBD2 for D (5 bases each). The length of the CDR3 is 13 residues. Germline V CDR1 and CDR2: GTSNPN, SVGIG (reference sequence). Trimming removed 0 bases from V and 2 bases from J, with 8 bases in between.

V is TRBV5-1 and J is TRBJ2-3, with TRBD2 matching 13 bases. CDR1 SGHRS and CDR2 YFSETQ come from the germline V gene. The CDR3 runs to 16 residues. The trim removed 4 bases at V and 4 bases at J, leaving 6 bases unmatched. CDR3 coding DNA: TGCGCCAGCAGCACAGGACTAGCGGGAGTGTCAGATACGCAGTATTTT. This translates into CASSTGLAGVSDTQYF.

The rearrangement links TRBV27 to TRBJ1-5, with D unresolved. This CDR3 comprises 15 residues. Per germline, CDR1 MNHEY and CDR2 SMNVEV (reference sequence). V was clipped by 3 bases and J by 4 bases, with 13 bases between them. The CDR3 DNA reads as TGTGCCAGCAGTTTTAGTCCGGGGAGAAATCAGCCCCAGCATTTT. Its translation: CASSFSPGRNQPQHF.

The rearrangement joins TRBV28 to TRBJ1-3, with D possibly being TRBD1 (6 bases). Germline CDR1 and CDR2: MDHEN and SYDVKM. The CDR3 sequence is 15 residues long. Trimming cost V 2 bases and J 4 bases, with 12 bases left between them. In DNA, the CDR3 is TGTGCCAGCAGTTTAGGGGGCAACGCCGGAAACACCATATATTTT. Translation: CASSLGGNAGNTIYF.

This rearrangement joins TRBV7-9 to TRBJ2-7; D might be TRBD2 (6 bases). V lost 3 bases, J lost 7 bases, and 19 bases lay in between. Germline CDR1 is SEHNR and CDR2 is FQNEAQ (reference sequence). This CDR3 spans 15 amino acids. CDR3 residues: CASSFSSPGGKEQYF. The CDR3 region has the DNA TGTGCCAGCAGCTTCTCATCACCCGGCGGGAAGGAGCAGTACTTC.

This clone showed up just a few times. The chain links TRBV11-2 to TRBJ2-5, with D hard to call. Deletions cut 1 base from V and 5 bases from J, with 5 bases between. Per the germline V gene, CDR1 is SGHAT and CDR2 is FQNNGV. This CDR3 has 12 residues. The CDR3 spells CASSLGRETQYF. The CDR3 DNA reads TGTGCCAGCAGCTTAGGTCGGGAGACCCAGTACTTC. The complete variable domain, with remaining parts taken from reference TRBV11-2 and TRBJ2-5, reads EAGVAQSPRYKIIEKRQSVAFWCNPISGHATLYWYQQILGQGPKLLIQFQNNGVVDDSQLPKDRFSAERLKGVDSTLKIQPAKLEDSAVYLCASSLGRETQYFGPGTRLLVL.

The V gene is TRBV18, the J gene TRBJ2-1, with D possibly being TRBD1 or TRBD2 (5 bases each). Trimming removed 3 bases at V and 8 bases at J, with 5 bases between. The CDR3 consists of 11 residues. CDR1 is KGHSH, CDR2 LQKENI, per germline. The CDR3 here is CASSPGDEQFF. CDR3 nucleotides: TGTGCCAGCTCACCGGGGGATGAGCAGTTCTTC.

Only a few counts were recorded for this clone. CDR3 loop: CATRHGDAPYEQYF. CDR3 DNA sequence: TGTGCCACCAGGCATGGGGACGCACCCTACGAGCAGTACTTC. The chain uses TRBV14 and TRBJ2-7; the D gene could be TRBD1 or TRBD2 (5 bases each). The germline V and J ends were trimmed by 10 bases and 2 bases, with 18 bases remaining between them. CDR3 size: 14 residues. From germline, CDR1 is SGHDN and CDR2 FVKESK. Variable domain in full (rest from reference TRBV14 and TRBJ2-7): EAGVTQFPSHSVIEKGQTVTLRCDPISGHDNLYWYRRVMGKEIKFLLHFVKESKQDESGMPNNRFLAERTGGTYSTLKVQPAELEDSGVYFCATRHGDAPYEQYFGPGTRLTVT.

The chain is built from TRBV9 and TRBJ1-2, with a weak D call TRBD1 (5 bases). CDR1 and CDR2 from the germline V gene are SGDLS and YYNGEE. The CDR3 covers 12 residues. With 9 bases removed from V and 8 bases from J, the gap between germline ends came to 17 bases. The CDR3 nucleotides read TGTGCCACCTACGAGATGGGGACGGGCTACACCTTC. This sequence encodes CATYEMGTGYTF.

The V and J genes are TRBV13 and TRBJ1-1, with D perhaps TRBD1 (5 bases). The ends were cut back, 6 bases at V and 5 bases at J, with 16 bases in the middle. Germline assignment: CDR1 PRHDT and CDR2 FYEKMQ (reference sequence). The CDR3 is 14 amino acids. CDR3 coding DNA: TGTGCCAGCAGATCAATCCCGGGGGGGACTGAAGCTTTCTTT. Amino acid sequence: CASRSIPGGTEAFF.

CDR3 sequence: CASSNSPYEQYF. The CDR3 region has the DNA TGTGCCAGCAGTAACAGTCCCTACGAGCAGTACTTC. The chain uses TRBV28 and TRBJ2-5; D unresolved. Judging by the DNA end, TRBJ2-7 fits better; the J call may be wrong. The germline V gene has CDR1 MDHEN and CDR2 SYDVKM. The CDR3 loop spans 12 amino acids.

The chain couples TRBV2 to TRBJ2-7, with D tentatively TRBD1 (6 bases). This CDR3 region has 12 residues. The germline gives CDR1 SNHLY, CDR2 FYNNEI. V dropped 7 bases and J dropped 3 bases, with 10 bases sitting between them. CDR3 protein: CASTDRIYEQYF. In DNA form, the CDR3 reads TGTGCCAGCACGGACAGAATCTACGAGCAGTACTTC.

This rearrangement joins TRBV30 to TRBJ2-3, with 9 bases lining up with TRBD1. This CDR3 spans 14 amino acids. V lost 5 bases and J lost 3; bases outside the gene matches: 6. Germline values: CDR1 GTSNPN, CDR2 SVGIG (reference sequence). This chain's CDR3 is CAWGGTGKTDTQYF. DNA for the CDR3: TGTGCCTGGGGCGGGACAGGGAAAACAGATACGCAGTATTTT.

Concerning this clone itself: Germline and junction disagree at one end, which may indicate a read error. V is TRBV20-1 and J is TRBJ2-1; 8 nucleotides agree with TRBD1. This CDR3 has 10 residues. Germline values: CDR1 DFQATT, CDR2 SNEGSKA (reference sequence). This chain's CDR3 is CSAERTGSIF. CDR3 nucleotide sequence: TGCAGTGCCGAGAGGACAGGGTCGATCTTC.

This clone came up once. The chain is built from TRBV19 and TRBJ1-3, with TRBD1 matching 8 bases. The CDR3 has 16 amino acids. Germline assignment: CDR1 LNHDA and CDR2 SQIVND (reference sequence). V lost 6 bases, J lost 0 bases, and 7 bases stayed unmatched. The DNA for the CDR3 is TGTGCCAGTAGGACGGACAGGGCGGCCTCTGGAAACACCATATATTTT. Amino acid sequence: CASRTDRAASGNTIYF. Using reference TRBV19 and TRBJ1-3 for the parts outside the CDR3, the full variable domain is DGGITQSPKYLFRKEGQNVTLSCEQNLNHDAMYWYRQDPGQGLRLIYYSQIVNDFQKGDIAEGYSVSREKKESFPLTVTSAQKNPTAFYLCASRTDRAASGNTIYFGEGSWLTVV.

This chain links TRBV30 with TRBJ2-3; D ambiguous. Germline CDR1 is GTSNPN and CDR2 is SVGIG (reference sequence). With 3 bases removed from V and 0 bases from J, the gap between germline ends came to 7 bases. The CDR3 length is 13 residues. CDR3 coding DNA: TGTGCCTGGAGGGTGGCTAGCACAGATACGCAGTATTTT. Residues: CAWRVASTDTQYF. Together with reference TRBV30 and TRBJ2-3, the CDR3 gives the full variable domain: SQTIHQWPATLVQPVGSPLSLECTVEGTSNPNLYWYRQAAGRGLQLLFYSVGIGQISSEVPQNLSASRPQDRQFILSSKKLLLSDSGFYLCAWRVASTDTQYFGPGTRLTVL.

J is TRBJ1-3 and V is TRBV19, with D perhaps matching TRBD1 (6 bases). The germline CDR1 and CDR2 sequences are LNHDA and SQIVND (reference sequence). The CDR3 has 15 residues. Trimming pared 7 bases from V and 0 bases from J, leaving 13 bases between. The CDR3, as DNA: TGTGCCAGTAAAAGGCAGGGGCCCTCTGGAAACACCATATATTTT. This translates into CASKRQGPSGNTIYF.

This clone has just one count. The chain employs TRBV7-3 and TRBJ2-1, with D unresolved. Trimming took 1 base from V and 4 from J, leaving 11 bases between them. This CDR3 has 15 residues. Germline V CDR1 and CDR2: SGHTA, FQGTGA. CDR3 amino acids: CASSLNTGSYNEQFF. CDR3 nucleotides: TGTGCCAGCAGCTTAAACACGGGTTCGTACAATGAGCAGTTCTTC.

The V gene is TRBV19, the J gene TRBJ1-5; TRBD1 aligns across 9 bases. V dropped 3 bases and J dropped 3; count of bases not matched to a gene: 3. The CDR3 runs to 15 residues. Germline CDR1 reads LNHDA; CDR2 reads SQIVND (reference sequence). In DNA form, the CDR3 reads TGTGCCAGTAGTATGCGGGACAGGGACAATCAGCCCCAGCATTTT. It codes for CASSMRDRDNQPQHF.

The chain carries TRBV4-2 and TRBJ2-2; 8 bases fit TRBD1. The germline V gene has CDR1 LGHNA and CDR2 YNFKEQ. Trimming removed 1 base from V and 4 bases from J; junction bases left unmatched: 2. The CDR3 consists of 15 residues. CDR3 coding DNA: TGTGCCAGCAGCCAAGCCGGGACAGGCACCGGGGAGCTGTTTTTT. Protein product: CASSQAGTGTGELFF.

V usage is TRBV5-1 and J usage is TRBJ1-6; 7 bases are shared with TRBD1. In germline, CDR1 is SGHRS, CDR2 YFSETQ. The CDR3 loop spans 14 amino acids. V was pared by 0 bases and J by 12 bases, with 6 bases of the junction left unmatched. The chain's CDR3 is CASSLGFTGEPLHF. CDR3 coding DNA: TGCGCCAGCAGCTTGGGATTCACAGGGGAACCCCTCCACTTT.

The chain uses TRBV11-1 and TRBJ1-1; no clear D gene. The V and J ends lost 5 bases and 1 base respectively, with 8 bases between them. The CDR3 has 13 amino acids. Germline values: CDR1 SGHAT, CDR2 FQDESV (reference sequence). CDR3: CASSRYENTEAFF. The CDR3, as DNA: TGTGCCAGCAGCAGATATGAGAACACTGAAGCTTTCTTT.

The chain employs TRBV10-2 and TRBJ1-1; D gene uncertain. This CDR3 region has 13 residues. Trimming shortened V by 4 bases and J by 0 bases, and 6 bases separated the two germline ends. Germline CDR1 WSHSY, CDR2 SAAADI. In nucleotides, the CDR3 is TGCGCCAGCAGTGGGCAGTTGAACACTGAAGCTTTCTTT. This gives the protein CASSGQLNTEAFF.